The rows below give T cell receptor beta chains drawn from one sample of a study of blood T cell repertoires in COVID-19. Some clones are missing from TCRdb's copy, which holds only in-frame ones; the method was immunoSEQ multiplex PCR. The sample lists approximately 90,000 clones; roughly 78% were seen once. The specimen was peripheral blood. These receptors were taken from a woman at least 80 years old with acute or convalescent COVID-19. The CDR3 runs from the conserved cysteine through the conserved F or W. A D gene is named only where the DNA matches it firmly. Expanded clones get a size class; other rows say once, few or many, or leave the size out.

size,V,length,J,D,CDR3,DNA
-,TRBV7-2,13,TRBJ1-6,-,CASSFDGNSPLHF,TGTGCCAGCAGCTTCGACGGGAATTCACCCCTCCACTTT
-,TRBV5-1,16,TRBJ2-3,TRBD2,CASSLGVAGGPDTQYF,TGCGCCAGCAGCTTGGGGGTAGCGGGAGGGCCGGATACGCAGTATTTT
-,TRBV19,15,TRBJ2-7,TRBD1,CASSIGGTGNYEQYF,TGTGCCAGTAGTATCGGAGGGACAGGGAACTACGAGCAGTACTTC
-,TRBV6-5,13,TRBJ1-2,TRBD1,CASSYSTGVGYTF,TGTGCCAGCAGTTACTCCACAGGGGTTGGCTACACCTTC
-,TRBV7-9,11,TRBJ1-1,-,CASSYFTEAFF,TGTGCCAGCAGCTACTTTACTGAAGCTTTCTTT
few,TRBV5-1,14,TRBJ2-1,-,CASSLSSDYNEQFF,TGCGCCAGCAGCTTGTCTAGTGATTACAATGAGCAGTTCTTC
-,TRBV21-1,11,TRBJ2-5,-,CAPRCGETQYF,TGTGCCCCCAGGTGCGGGGAGACCCAGTACTTC
-,TRBV14,19,TRBJ2-7,TRBD2,CASSQDRLAGPKGLYEQYF,TGTGCCAGCAGCCAAGATCGACTAGCGGGACCGAAGGGGCTTTACGAGCAGTACTTC
-,TRBV6-1,16,TRBJ2-5,TRBD1,CASSELWTGLGETQYF,TGTGCCAGCAGTGAATTATGGACAGGGTTGGGAGAGACCCAGTACTTC
-,TRBV30,13,TRBJ2-3,TRBD2,CAWRGGGTDTQYF,TGTGCCTGGAGGGGCGGGGGGACAGATACGCAGTATTTT
-,TRBV24-1,15,TRBJ2-1,TRBD1,CATSDPGQGVNEQFF,TGTGCCACCAGTGATCCGGGACAGGGTGTCAATGAGCAGTTCTTC
once,TRBV10-3,16,TRBJ2-3,TRBD2,CAISGHIAGGTDTQYF,TGTGCCATCAGTGGGCACATAGCGGGAGGCACAGATACGCAGTATTTT
-,TRBV4-2,21,TRBJ2-1,TRBD2,CASSQDNALAGLVSSYNEQFF,TGTGCCAGCAGCCAAGATAATGCCCTAGCGGGACTAGTGAGCTCCTACAATGAGCAGTTCTTC
-,TRBV5-1,15,TRBJ2-6,-,CASSLYRSGANVLTF,TGCGCCAGCAGCTTGTATCGGTCTGGGGCCAACGTCCTGACTTTC
-,TRBV10-3,12,TRBJ2-3,TRBD2,CAISGLEDTQYF,TGTGCCATCAGCGGACTAGAGGATACGCAGTATTTT
-,TRBV5-6,15,TRBJ2-3,TRBD1,CASSLRQGRTDTQYF,TGTGCCAGCAGCTTGCGACAGGGTCGCACAGATACGCAGTATTTT
few,TRBV6-1,15,TRBJ2-5,TRBD1,CASSDRDRGQETQYF,TGTGCCAGCAGTGACCGGGACAGGGGCCAAGAGACCCAGTACTTC
-,TRBV15,14,TRBJ2-6,-,CATGPKSGANVLTF,TGTGCCACCGGGCCCAAATCTGGGGCCAACGTCCTGACTTTC
-,TRBV4-1,16,TRBJ1-1,-,CASSQERSQMNTEAFF,TGCGCCAGCAGCCAAGAAAGGAGTCAGATGAACACTGAAGCTTTCTTT
-,TRBV7-9,15,TRBJ1-1,TRBD1,CASSLARTGVTEAFF,TGTGCCAGCAGCTTAGCTCGGACAGGGGTCACTGAAGCTTTCTTT
-,TRBV20-1,15,TRBJ2-1,-,CSASTRNQGGNEQFF,TGCAGTGCTAGTACCCGGAATCAAGGGGGCAATGAGCAGTTCTTC
-,TRBV6-5,13,TRBJ1-2,-,CASSYIREHGYTF,TGTGCCAGCAGTTACATCAGGGAACATGGCTACACCTTC
-,TRBV6-2/TRBV6-3,18,TRBJ2-7,TRBD2,CASSYTGLAVYSLNEQYF,TGTGCCAGCAGTTACACCGGACTAGCGGTCTACTCTTTGAACGAGCAGTACTTC
-,TRBV12-3/TRBV12-4,13,TRBJ2-2,-,CHSWDSNTGELFF,TGTCACAGTTGGGACTCGAACACCGGGGAGCTGTTTTTT
-,TRBV6-5,15,TRBJ2-1,TRBD1,CASSKPGQGYNEQFF,TGTGCCAGCAGCAAACCGGGACAGGGCTACAATGAGCAGTTCTTC
-,TRBV14,13,TRBJ1-2,-,CASSPFIRAGYTF,TGTGCCAGCAGCCCCTTCATCAGGGCTGGCTACACCTTC
-,TRBV27,18,TRBJ1-2,-,CASSPLTPQGSFNYGYTF,TGTGCCAGCAGCCCTCTTACGCCGCAGGGGTCCTTCAACTATGGCTACACCTTC
-,TRBV11-3,15,TRBJ1-1,TRBD1,CASSPGDRGITEAFF,TGTGCCAGCAGCCCGGGGGACAGAGGGATCACTGAAGCTTTCTTT
-,TRBV30,14,TRBJ2-1,-,CAWETGVSYNEQFF,TGTGCCTGGGAAACGGGGGTTTCCTACAATGAGCAGTTCTTC
-,TRBV10-2,15,TRBJ2-1,-,CASSEQRTSYNEQFF,TGCGCCAGCAGTGAGCAGCGGACCTCCTACAATGAGCAGTTCTTC
once,TRBV18,16,TRBJ1-1,-,CASSPRGGKRDTEAFF,TGTGCCAGCTCACCACGGGGGGGAAAGAGAGACACTGAAGCTTTCTTT
-,TRBV7-2,15,TRBJ2-2,-,CASSLSVSDSGELFF,TGTGCCAGCAGCTTATCGGTCAGCGATTCCGGGGAGCTGTTTTTT
-,TRBV5-4,16,TRBJ2-1,TRBD1,CASSFPGTGAPDEQFF,TGTGCCAGCAGCTTCCCCGGGACAGGGGCGCCTGATGAGCAGTTCTTC
few,TRBV12-5,17,TRBJ2-3,-,CASGAEGEGLGPDTQYF,TGTGCTAGTGGTGCCGAGGGGGAGGGCCTAGGTCCAGATACGCAGTATTTT
-,TRBV3-1/TRBV3-2,12,TRBJ1-3,-,CASSPVGNTIYF,TGTGCCAGCAGTCCTGTTGGAAACACCATATATTTT
-,TRBV18,17,TRBJ2-2,TRBD1,CASSRPTGARYTGELFF,TGTGCCAGCTCACGACCGACAGGGGCTAGGTACACCGGGGAGCTGTTTTTT
-,TRBV27,23,TRBJ2-4,TRBD1,CASSPLNPNRQGARVLAKNIQYF,TGTGCCAGCAGTCCCCTAAACCCCAATCGACAGGGGGCGCGTGTTCTTGCCAAAAACATTCAGTACTTC
-,TRBV14,13,TRBJ2-1,TRBD2,CASSPGLGRGQFF,TGTGCCAGCAGCCCCGGACTGGGGAGGGGGCAGTTCTTC
-,TRBV5-1,15,TRBJ1-2,TRBD1,CASSLGTGITYGYTF,TGCGCCAGCAGCTTGGGGACAGGGATCACCTATGGCTACACCTTC
-,TRBV5-1,13,TRBJ1-2,-,CASSLDRVGGYTF,TGCGCCAGCAGCTTGGACAGGGTTGGTGGCTACACCTTC
-,TRBV5-6,15,TRBJ1-2,-,CASSFTGGGDYGYTF,TGTGCCAGCAGCTTTACGGGGGGTGGCGACTATGGCTACACCTTC
few,TRBV29-1,13,TRBJ1-3,-,CSVLGRSGNTIYF,TGCAGCGTTTTGGGGCGCTCTGGAAACACCATATATTTT
-,TRBV18,15,TRBJ2-3,-,CASSPPGTHTDTQYF,TGTGCCAGCTCACCTCCGGGAACCCACACAGATACGCAGTATTTT
-,TRBV5-1,15,TRBJ1-3,-,CASSLRTDSGNTIYF,TGCGCCAGCAGCCTGAGGACAGACTCTGGAAACACCATATATTTT
-,TRBV7-8,13,TRBJ1-5,-,CASSLQGRQPQHF,TGTGCCAGCAGCTTACAGGGCCGTCAGCCCCAGCATTTT
once,TRBV29-1,15,TRBJ1-1,TRBD1,CSVEDLVTGFTEAFF,TGCAGCGTTGAAGATCTCGTGACAGGGTTCACTGAAGCTTTCTTT
-,TRBV7-9,15,TRBJ2-3,-,CASTQLTGGIDTQYF,TGTGCCAGCACGCAGCTTACGGGGGGCATCGATACGCAGTATTTT
once,TRBV9,14,TRBJ1-4,-,CASTPRGGNEKLFF,TGTGCCAGCACCCCCAGGGGAGGGAATGAAAAACTGTTTTTT
-,TRBV7-9,17,TRBJ1-5,TRBD1,CASSTGTGGTLSEPQHF,TGTGCCAGCAGCACCGGGACAGGGGGCACCCTTTCGGAGCCCCAGCATTTT
-,TRBV11-2,15,TRBJ2-5,TRBD2,CASSSTSGYQETQYF,TGTGCCAGCAGCTCGACTAGCGGATACCAAGAGACCCAGTACTTC
-,TRBV18,14,TRBJ1-2,-,CASSLPEAGYGYTF,TGTGCCAGCTCACTTCCTGAAGCTGGCTATGGCTACACCTTC
once,TRBV12-3/TRBV12-4,13,TRBJ1-1,-,CASSLQVNTEAFF,TGTGCCAGCAGTTTACAGGTTAACACTGAAGCTTTCTTT
-,TRBV28,15,TRBJ1-3,-,CASSLGGETGNTIYF,TGTGCCAGCAGCCTGGGGGGTGAGACTGGAAACACCATATATTTT
-,TRBV29-1,15,TRBJ2-7,-,CSVDYRKESSYEQYF,TGCAGCGTTGACTACCGCAAGGAGAGCTCCTACGAGCAGTACTTC
-,TRBV18,12,TRBJ2-7,-,CASSPGNYEQYF,TGTGCCAGCTCACCAGGCAACTACGAGCAGTACTTC
-,TRBV7-9,14,TRBJ1-2,-,CASSRLDLNYGYTF,TGTGCCAGCAGCCGATTGGACTTAAACTATGGCTACACCTTC
once,TRBV18,11,TRBJ2-1,TRBD2,CVGKAGDEQFF,TGTGTCGGAAAAGCGGGGGATGAGCAGTTCTTC